These 15 T cell receptor beta chains originate from one sample sequenced in a study of CD8+ T cells in alopecia areata. Markers used for sorting pooled cutaneous lymph node cells were CD4, CD8alpha, NKG2D, NKG2ACE and others. Isolated RNA was reverse transcribed into cDNA used as the sequencing template. The method was immunoSEQ multiplex PCR; TCRdb's version includes in-frame clones alone and lacks a portion of them. Altogether 270,000 or so clones were found in the sample, and no singletons occur. The sequencing sample was made of CD4+ T cells sorted from a lymph node. These receptors originate from a C3H/HeJ mouse with alopecia areata. This mouse strain has H2-k as its MHC haplotype.

The table lists this clone with a few counts. Mouse gene names and germline throughout. The read falls 4 residues short of the CDR3 end, and the missing part is taken from the germline J gene. The chain has TRBV19 and TRBJ1-2; 10 bases align to TRBD1. V trimming: 4 bases; J trimming: 4 bases; junction bases outside the gene matches: 7. CDR3 length: 15 amino acids. The germline gives CDR1 FNHDT, CDR2 SITEND (reference sequence). This CDR3 reads CASSRQGALGSDYTF. The sequenced part of the CDR3 DNA is TGTGCCAGCAGTCGACAGGGGGCGCTGGGCTCC.

This clone was detected only a few times. With a much larger clone just one base away, this may be a read error. Mouse gene names apply. The read stops 4 residues short of the end of the CDR3; the missing end is completed from the germline J gene. Within the sample, other DNA sequences also encode this same CDR3. The chain recombines TRBV19 with TRBJ1-1, with D unresolved. The germline V and J ends were trimmed by 3 bases and 0 bases, with 3 bases remaining between them. The length of the CDR3 is 12 residues. Germline V gene data show CDR1 as FNHDT and CDR2 as SITEND (reference sequence). CDR3: CASSRQNTEVFF. CDR3 bases read: TGTGCCAGCAGTAGACAGAACACA.

A remark on this clone: Germline and genes: mouse. The read gets to within 4 residues of the CDR3 end, and the germline J gene fills in the rest. Additional DNA sequences in this sample encode the identical CDR3. The J gene is TRBJ2-3, the V gene TRBV13-1, with D perhaps matching TRBD1 (6 bases). Trimming left V 3 bases short and J 0 bases short, with 8 bases between. The CDR3 extends over 14 amino acids. Per the germline V gene, CDR1 is NSHNY and CDR2 is SYGAGN. The CDR3 loop reads CASSGRGSAETLYF. The sequenced part of the CDR3 DNA is TGTGCCAGCAGTGGCAGGGGAAGTGCAGAA.

Remarks on this clone: Here the gene names and germline are mouse. The read stops 4 residues short of the end of the CDR3; the missing end is completed from the germline J gene. Within the sample, other DNA sequences also encode this same CDR3. J is TRBJ2-3 and V is TRBV13-1; 7 bases are a match to TRBD1. This CDR3 has 14 residues. Looked up from germline, CDR1 is NSHNY and CDR2 is SYGAGN. The J segment lost 0 bases and the V segment lost 5 bases, leaving 3 bases of the junction unmatched. CDR3 protein: CASSGTVSAETLYF. Incomplete CDR3 DNA: TGTGCCAGCAGCGGGACAGTTAGTGCAGAA.

A remark on this clone: Genes here carry mouse names. The read stops 4 residues short of the end of the CDR3; the missing end is completed from the germline J gene. In the same sample, other DNA sequences code for this CDR3. V is TRBV1 and J is TRBJ2-5; 7 bases align to TRBD1. The germline CDR1 and CDR2 sequences are NSQYPW and LRSPGD (reference sequence). CDR3 length: 14 residues. V dropped 1 base and J dropped 3; count of bases not matched to a gene: 1. This chain's CDR3 is CTCSAAQGQDTQYF. CDR3 DNA, as far as it was read: TGCACCTGCAGTGCAGCACAGGGGCAAGAC.

A word on this clone: Germline and genes: mouse. The CDR3 sequence is CASGEHGGSTGQLYF. The covered CDR3 bases are TGTGCCAGCGGTGAACATGGGGGGTCCACCGGG. V is TRBV13-2 and J is TRBJ2-2; 7 bases are shared with TRBD2. The DNA ends 4 residues before the CDR3 does, and the rest of the CDR3 is filled in from the germline J gene. The CDR3 extends over 15 amino acids. The junction had 5 bases not matched to a gene; V was cut back by 2 bases and J by 4 bases. Germline CDR1 is NNHNN and CDR2 is SYGAGS (reference sequence).

As for this clone: The gene names given are mouse names. The read terminates 4 residues before the CDR3 end, so the remaining end is supplied by the germline J gene. This sample also contains other DNA sequences that code for the same CDR3. This chain uses TRBV5 with TRBJ1-2, with 7 nucleotides matching TRBD1. The ends lost 1 base at V and 3 bases at J; junction bases unmatched: 5. Germline V gene lookup returns CDR1 LGHNA and CDR2 YNLKQL (reference sequence). The CDR3 loop spans 15 amino acids. The sequenced part of the CDR3 DNA is TGTGCCAGCAGCCAAGGGACAGGCGGAGACTCC. Its protein product is CASSQGTGGDS. The complete CDR3 reads CASSQGTGGDSDYTF.

A note on this clone: Mouse germline and gene names are used. The read is 3 residues too short to cover the CDR3 end, so that end is filled in from the germline J gene. The chain carries TRBV13-1 and TRBJ1-6; the match to TRBD1 covers 7 bases. TRBJ1-6 is identified as an open reading frame with a role that is uncertain. Germline trimming cut 5 bases from V and 5 bases from J; bases unmatched to any gene: 7. Looked up from germline, CDR1 is NSHNY and CDR2 is SYGAGN. The CDR3 length is 15 residues. The CDR3 is CASRAGGGNNSPLYF. The covered CDR3 bases are TGTGCCAGCAGGGCAGGGGGTGGAAATAATTCGCCC.

Comment on this clone: Mouse germline and gene names are used. The read gets to within 3 residues of the CDR3 end, and the germline J gene fills in the rest. The chain has TRBV19 and TRBJ1-6; weak D call: TRBD1 (6 bases). TRBJ1-6 counts as an open reading frame of uncertain function. V gave up 1 base and J gave up 7 bases, with 9 bases separating them. The CDR3 sequence is 14 residues long. Per the germline V gene, CDR1 is FNHDT and CDR2 is SITEND (reference sequence). The sequenced part of the CDR3 DNA is TGTGCCAGCAGTATACAGGGGATGAATTCGCCC. Residues: CASSIQGMNSP. The whole CDR3 protein is CASSIQGMNSPLYF.

Only a few counts were recorded for this clone. These gene names are mouse names. The sequenced fragment ends 4 residues before the CDR3 boundary, so the rest is inferred from the germline J gene. The chain uses TRBV5 and TRBJ2-1; TRBD2 aligns across 13 bases. Trimming took 3 bases from V and 3 from J; bases not matched to a gene: 2. The germline gives CDR1 LGHNA, CDR2 YNLKQL (reference sequence). This CDR3 is built from 16 residues. CDR3 in amino acids: CASSQDWGGRYAEQFF. CDR3 DNA, as far as it was read: TGTGCCAGCAGCCAGGACTGGGGGGGCCGCTATGCT.

About this clone: Genes and germline come from the mouse. Read data end 3 residues before the CDR3 end; the end is taken from the germline J gene. The genes are TRBV19 and TRBJ1-6, with D possibly TRBD1 on 6 matching bases. TRBJ1-6 is sorted into the ORF group, with uncertain function. V lost 4 bases, J lost 5 bases, and 10 bases lay in between. This CDR3 contains 14 residues. Germline V gene lookup returns CDR1 FNHDT and CDR2 SITEND (reference sequence). The CDR3 DNA, read in part, is TGTGCCAGCAGTTGGACAGAAAATAATTCGCCC. Protein sequence: CASSWTENNSP. Given in full, the CDR3 is CASSWTENNSPLYF.

This clone was counted between two and nine times. The gene names here belong to mouse. The read falls 3 residues short of the CDR3 end, and the missing part is taken from the germline J gene. The chain couples TRBV1 to TRBJ1-6; D possibly corresponds to TRBD1 (6 bases). TRBJ1-6 is an ORF; its function is uncertain. V was pared by 6 bases and J by 5 bases, with 8 bases between. Germline CDR1 and CDR2: NSQYPW and LRSPGD (reference sequence). The CDR3 covers 13 residues. CDR3 region: CTCRRGNNSPLYF. The part of the CDR3 DNA that was read is TGCACCTGCAGAAGGGGGAATAATTCGCCC.

This clone came up a few times. Germline and genes: mouse. The sequence runs out 4 residues before the end of the CDR3; the remainder is reconstructed from the germline J gene. The sample holds other DNA sequences that translate to the same CDR3. The chain recombines TRBV5 with TRBJ2-7; TRBD1 matches 8 bases. After removal of 4 bases from V and 1 base from J, the junction contained 3 bases not matched to a gene. CDR1 is LGHNA and CDR2 is YNLKQL in the germline V gene (reference sequence). The CDR3 runs to 14 residues. The sequenced part of the CDR3 DNA is TGTGCCAGCAGCCCTCAGGGGGCGTCCTAT. This encodes CASSPQGASY. The entire CDR3 protein is CASSPQGASYEQYF.

This clone came up a few times. The germline and genes are mouse ones. The CDR3 end falls 4 residues outside the read, so it is completed with the germline J gene. The identical CDR3 is also encoded by other nucleotide sequences in the sample. The V call is TRBV5, the J call TRBJ2-1; D perhaps matches TRBD1 (6 bases). Germline V gene sequence: CDR1 LGHNA, CDR2 YNLKQL (reference sequence). The CDR3 is 12 residues long. The CDR3 sequence: CASSPDRAEQFF. The CDR3 DNA, read in part, is TGTGCCAGCAGCCCAGACAGGGCT.

On this clone itself: Germline and genes: mouse. The read is 4 residues too short to cover the CDR3 end, so that end is filled in from the germline J gene. This chain links TRBV17 with TRBJ2-5; D possibly corresponds to TRBD1 (6 bases). V lost 0 bases to trimming and J lost 3 bases, with 13 bases between them. Germline V lookup: CDR1 MNHDT, CDR2 YYDKIL. This CDR3 is built from 16 residues. Incomplete CDR3 DNA: TGTGCTAGCAGTAGAGAGATCAGGGGTTGGCAAGAC. Translating it yields CASSREIRGWQD. The full CDR3 protein is CASSREIRGWQDTQYF.